These 4 T cell receptor beta chains share one sample of origin, sequenced in a study of cytomegalovirus exposure and HLA in healthy donors. The PCR contained 60 Vbeta and 13 Jbeta primers. Generated by immunoSEQ multiplex PCR, the TCRdb table keeps only in-frame clones and is missing some. In the table there are under 250,000 clones, 82% of which are singletons. Sequenced material: PBMCs. Receptor source: a woman between 40 and 50 years old in good health and CMV-seronegative.

The chain joins TRBV6-1 to TRBJ2-5; perhaps TRBD2 as D (6 bases). Germline V gene lookup returns CDR1 MNHNS and CDR2 SASEGT. Trimming left V 2 bases short and J 2 bases short, with 18 bases between. The CDR3 has 17 residues. CDR3: CASSEWVVSSGQETQYF. CDR3 sequence (DNA): TGTGCCAGCAGTGAATGGGTTGTGTCGAGCGGGCAAGAGACCCAGTACTTC.

The chain has TRBV2 and TRBJ1-2; D remains unclear. The CDR3 loop spans 14 amino acids. Trimming removed 5 bases from V and 4 bases from J, with 14 bases in between. Per germline, CDR1 SNHLY and CDR2 FYNNEI. The CDR3 DNA reads TGTGCCAGCAGTTCGGAGGGAATCAGCTATGGCTACACCTTC. Its protein product is CASSSEGISYGYTF.

This clone was observed a few times. The chain links TRBV6-1 to TRBJ2-2, with D possibly matching TRBD2 (5 bases). CDR3 length equals 15 residues. CDR1 and CDR2 (germline): MNHNS, SASEGT. V gave up 6 bases and J gave up 0 bases, with 11 bases separating them. CDR3 bases: TGTGCCAGCAGACCACTACTAGCGAACACCGGGGAGCTGTTTTTT. Translation: CASRPLLANTGELFF.

The CDR3 DNA follows: TGTGCCAGCATCGGGAACAGGGGGATAACCTACGAGCAGTACTTC. Amino acid sequence: CASIGNRGITYEQYF. The chain joins TRBV2 to TRBJ2-7, with TRBD1 identical over 8 bases. Germline CDR1 SNHLY, CDR2 FYNNEI. The CDR3 contains 15 residues. Trimming cost V 7 bases and J 2 bases; bases outside gene matches: 10.